This entry lists 5 T cell receptor beta chains sequenced from one sample in a study of blood T cell repertoires in COVID-19. Profiled with immunoSEQ multiplex PCR; TCRdb holds only in-frame clones, not every one. The repertoire holds about 91,000 clones, with about 86% as singletons. Sequencing was done on a sample of peripheral blood. Receptor source: a woman in her seventies with acute or convalescent COVID-19.

There are a few counts of this clone. The V and J genes are TRBV19 and TRBJ2-7, with D maybe TRBD1 (7 bases). The CDR3 runs to 15 residues. V lost 3 bases and J lost 0, with 12 bases in between. Per the germline V gene, CDR1 is LNHDA and CDR2 is SQIVND (reference sequence). CDR3 coding DNA: TGTGCCAGTAGTATTGGAGGGGGCAACTCCTACGAGCAGTACTTC. Translating gives CASSIGGGNSYEQYF.

The rearrangement uses TRBV2 and TRBJ1-1; perhaps TRBD1 as D (6 bases). V lost 9 bases to trimming and J lost 4 bases, with 15 bases between them. CDR1 and CDR2 (germline): SNHLY, FYNNEI. The CDR3 length is 13 residues. The CDR3 nucleotides are TGTGCCAGGAAGGGAGGGGGAGTCACTGAAGCTTTCTTT. Residues: CARKGGGVTEAFF.

For the CDR3, the DNA is TGCGCCAGCAGTGATTTTCGGGCTAGCGGGATATACTCCGGGGAGCTGTTTTTT. Translated: CASSDFRASGIYSGELFF. This chain links TRBV10-1 with TRBJ2-2, with 9 bases aligning to TRBD2. Germline-derived CDR1 and CDR2 are WNHNN and SYGVQD (reference sequence). With 3 bases clipped from V and 6 bases from J, the junction kept 14 bases outside the gene matches. The CDR3 is made up of 18 amino acids.

V usage is TRBV15 and J usage is TRBJ1-1; D may be TRBD1 (6 bases). This CDR3 region has 13 residues. V lost 8 bases to trimming and J lost 7 bases, with 17 bases between them. Germline-derived CDR1 and CDR2 are LNHNV and YYDKDF (reference sequence). DNA for the CDR3: TGTGCCACCGGTGGACAGACCTATAGTGAAGCTTTCTTT. Translating gives CATGGQTYSEAFF.

The table lists this clone with a count of one. The CDR3 reads CASSSTAGHYNEQFF. The DNA of the CDR3 is TGTGCCAGCAGCTCCACAGCGGGCCACTACAATGAGCAGTTCTTC. The rearrangement links TRBV5-4 to TRBJ2-1, with TRBD2 as a possible D gene (6 bases). Trimming shortened V by 3 bases and J by 3 bases, and 13 bases separated the two germline ends. The CDR3 covers 15 residues. CDR1 and CDR2 from the germline V gene are SGHNT and YYREEE (reference sequence).